The 4 T cell receptor beta chains in this list originate from one sample, sequenced in a study of T cells in Graves' hyperthyroidism and ophthalmopathy. There were TCR beta CDR3 regions amplified from RNA transcripts. A first-round RT-PCR of the TCR CDR3 used the HTBI primer set. TCRdb used MiXCR to reprocess the multiplex PCR reads, holding one entry per CDR3 protein. The data show 450,000 to 700,000 distinct CDR3 sequences, with more than 45% seen just once and approximately 8.4% held by the top ten. The sequenced material came from peripheral blood or thyroid tissue (not recorded which). These receptors all stem from a woman aged 18-29 years with Graves' hyperthyroidism.

The rearrangement joins TRBV7-6 to TRBJ2-7, with 10 bases matching TRBD2. Per the germline V gene, CDR1 is SGHVS and CDR2 is FNYEAQ. This CDR3 has 17 residues. The ends lost 6 bases at V and 7 bases at J; junction bases unmatched: 18. This CDR3 is CASSYGTGGLATWEQYF. The DNA of the CDR3 is TGTGCCAGCAGTTACGGGACGGGGGGACTAGCGACTTGGGAGCAGTACTTC.

The table lists this clonotype with a few counts. An end of the junction differs from the germline gene, which may be a read error. CDR3 coding DNA: TGTGCCAGCAGTGGCAGGGACGATAGCAATCAGCTCCAGCATTTT. Encoded protein: CASSGRDDSNQLQHF. The V and J genes are TRBV25-1 and TRBJ1-5; possibly TRBD1 for D (5 bases). This CDR3 region has 15 residues. The germline V gene encodes CDR1 MGHDK and CDR2 SYGVNS.

CDR3 region: CASSRSQREGRSYNEQFF. The CDR3 DNA sequence: TGTGCCAGCAGCCGGTCACAGCGGGAGGGCCGCTCCTACAATGAGCAGTTCTTC. V and J are TRBV9 and TRBJ2-1; 10 nucleotides agree with TRBD2. The CDR3 length is 18 residues. The germline V gene encodes CDR1 SGDLS and CDR2 YYNGEE. The V segment lost 4 bases and the J segment 0 bases; nucleotides outside the gene matches: 10. Full variable domain (remainder filled in from reference TRBV9 and TRBJ2-1): DSGVTQTPKHLITATGQRVTLRCSPRSGDLSVYWYQQSLDQGLQFLIQYYNGEERAKGNILERFSAQQFPDLHSELNLSSLELGDSALYFCASSRSQREGRSYNEQFFGPGTRLTVL.

The chain joins TRBV29-1 to TRBJ2-5; tentatively, D is TRBD1 or TRBD2 (5 bases each). CDR1 is SQVTM and CDR2 is ANQGSEA in the germline V gene. This CDR3 has 15 residues. Trimming left V 8 bases short and J 0 bases short, with 19 bases between. The CDR3 region is CSIEGTGVYQETQYF. Here the CDR3 DNA reads TGCAGCATCGAGGGTACAGGAGTGTACCAAGAGACCCAGTACTTC.